This T cell receptor (beta chain) stems from a study of Graves' ophthalmopathy and Graves' hyperthyroidism. Excluded were patients with other autoimmune diseases, uncontrolled infections, pregnancy or lactation. Findings and caveats of the study: Predictions made by the model for ophthalmopathy progression reached just over 70% sensitivity and roughly 79% specificity. Most expanded clonotypes in thyroid above 0.001 frequency also showed up in blood. Using a 13-signature model, the authors split ophthalmopathy from stable hyperthyroidism, with around 89% sensitivity and roughly 80% specificity.

Trimming removed 5 bases from V and 2 bases from J, with 13 bases in between. The CDR3 is 14 residues long. Per the germline V gene, CDR1 is MDHEN and CDR2 is SYDVKM. From RNA, the CDR3 regions of TCR beta chains were amplified and sequenced. Second-round multiplex PCR came after a first-round RT-PCR that employed HTBI primers. TCRdb used MiXCR to reprocess the multiplex PCR reads, holding one entry per CDR3 protein. The top ten hold 9.8% of the sample, which has over 450,000 distinct CDR3 sequences, around an eighth seen once. This clonotype occurred many times. Its target is unknown. Material: blood. The clonotype was recovered from a woman in her 30s with Graves' ophthalmopathy. The chain recombines TRBV28 with TRBJ2-7; D is unclear. The CDR3 nucleotides are TGTGCCAGCAGTCCCCTTAAGCCCGCCTACGAGCAGTACTTC. Translated, it gives CASSPLKPAYEQYF. The whole variable domain, filled in from reference TRBV28 and TRBJ2-7, reads DVKVTQSSRYLVKRTGEKVFLECVQDMDHENMFWYRQDPGLGLRLIYFSYDVKMKEKGDIPEGYSVSREKKERFSLILESASTNQTSMYLCASSPLKPAYEQYFGPGTRLTVT.